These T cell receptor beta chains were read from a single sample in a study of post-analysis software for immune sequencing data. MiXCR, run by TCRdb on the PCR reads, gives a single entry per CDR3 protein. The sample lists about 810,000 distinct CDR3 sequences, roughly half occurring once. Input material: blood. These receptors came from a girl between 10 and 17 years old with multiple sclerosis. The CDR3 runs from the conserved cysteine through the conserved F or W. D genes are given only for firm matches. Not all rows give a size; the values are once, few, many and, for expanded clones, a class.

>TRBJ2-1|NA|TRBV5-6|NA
CASSPTGGAPSSYNEQFF
TGTGCCAGCAGCCCGACTGGGGGAGCACCAAGCTCCTACAATGAGCAGTTCTTC
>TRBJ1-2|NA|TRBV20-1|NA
CSARNQNGYTF
TGCAGTGCTAGAAACCAGAATGGCTACACCTTC
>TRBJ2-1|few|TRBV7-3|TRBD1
CANSSRPGQGASYNEQFF
TGTGCCAACAGCTCCCGACCGGGACAGGGGGCCTCCTACAATGAGCAGTTCTTC
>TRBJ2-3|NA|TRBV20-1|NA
CSGRARGDTQYF
TGCAGTGGCAGGGCCCGAGGAGATACGCAGTATTTT
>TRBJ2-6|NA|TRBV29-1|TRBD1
CSARTGGGPGANVLTF
TGCAGCGCCCGGACAGGGGGAGGTCCTGGGGCCAACGTCCTGACTTTC
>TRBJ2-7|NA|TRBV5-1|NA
CASSLEGGLREQYF
TGCGCCAGCAGCTTGGAGGGGGGGTTGCGCGAGCAGTACTTC
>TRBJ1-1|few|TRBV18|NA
CASSREIATEAFF
TGTGCCAGCTCCCGAGAAATCGCCACTGAAGCTTTCTTT
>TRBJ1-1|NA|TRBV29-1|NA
CSVGLGVSEAFF
TGCAGCGTCGGACTGGGGGTCTCTGAAGCTTTCTTT
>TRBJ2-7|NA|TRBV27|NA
CASGFLGPYEQYF
TGTGCCAGTGGGTTTTTGGGCCCTTACGAGCAGTACTTC
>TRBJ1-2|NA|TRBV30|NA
CAWSVSNHGYTF
TGTGCCTGGAGTGTCTCTAACCATGGCTACACCTTC
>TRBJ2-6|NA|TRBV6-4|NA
CASSDSTAGANVLTF
TGTGCCAGCAGTGACTCGACAGCTGGGGCCAACGTCCTGACTTTC
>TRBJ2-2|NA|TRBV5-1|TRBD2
CASSFGLAEPGELFF
TGCGCCAGCAGCTTTGGACTAGCCGAGCCCGGGGAGCTGTTTTTT
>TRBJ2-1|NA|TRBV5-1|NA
CASSLSETDWGEQFF
TGCGCCAGCAGCTTGAGCGAGACGGACTGGGGTGAGCAGTTCTTC
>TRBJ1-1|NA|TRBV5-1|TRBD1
CASSAGQGLNTEAFF
TGCGCCAGCAGCGCGGGACAGGGGTTGAACACTGAAGCTTTCTTT
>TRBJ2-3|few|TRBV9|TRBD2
CASSVASGEPNTQYF
TGTGCCAGCAGCGTAGCCAGCGGGGAACCAAATACGCAGTATTTT
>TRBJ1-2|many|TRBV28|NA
CASSQKANYGYTF
TGTGCCAGCAGCCAGAAAGCTAACTATGGCTACACCTTC
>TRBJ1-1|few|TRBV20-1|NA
CSASGRTEAFF
TGCAGTGCTAGCGGTCGCACTGAAGCTTTCTTT
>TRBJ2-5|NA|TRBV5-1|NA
CASSPLGRKETQYF
TGCGCCAGCAGCCCCTTGGGCAGGAAAGAGACCCAGTACTTC
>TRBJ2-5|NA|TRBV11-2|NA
CASSSMRHRLAQYF
TGTGCCAGCAGCTCCATGAGACACCGACTAGCCCAGTACTTC
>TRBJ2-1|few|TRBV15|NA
CATSKAYNEQFF
TGTGCCACCAGCAAAGCATACAATGAGCAGTTCTTC
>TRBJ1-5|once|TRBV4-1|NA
CASSQDVGSHSNQPQHF
TGCGCCAGCAGCCAAGATGTCGGCAGTCATAGCAATCAGCCCCAGCATTTT
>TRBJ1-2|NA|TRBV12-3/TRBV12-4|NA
CASSRSGKGYGYTF
TGTGCCAGCAGTCGTTCCGGGAAGGGCTATGGCTACACCTTC
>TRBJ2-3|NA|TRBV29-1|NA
CSVGRGQDSQYF
TGCAGCGTTGGTCGCGGGCAGGACTCGCAGTATTTT
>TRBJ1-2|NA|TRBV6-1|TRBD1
CASSERGQGANYGYTF
TGTGCCAGCAGTGAACGCGGGCAGGGGGCGAACTATGGCTACACCTTC
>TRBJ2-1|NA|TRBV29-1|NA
CSVEWYRDEQFF
TGCAGCGTTGAATGGTATCGAGATGAGCAGTTCTTC
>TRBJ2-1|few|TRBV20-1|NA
CSASPQGRGPPSYNEQFF
TGCAGTGCTAGCCCCCAGGGGCGGGGGCCACCCTCCTACAATGAGCAGTTCTTC
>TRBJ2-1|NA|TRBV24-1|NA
CATSDPRDVCNEQFF
TGTGCCACCAGTGATCCCAGGGACGTATGCAATGAGCAGTTCTTC
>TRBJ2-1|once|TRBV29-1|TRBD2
CSAHPGGCNEQFF
TGCAGCGCCCATCCGGGGGGGTGCAATGAGCAGTTCTTC
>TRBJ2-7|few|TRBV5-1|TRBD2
CASSLDGGRSYEQYF
TGCGCCAGCAGCTTGGATGGCGGGAGGTCCTACGAGCAGTACTTC
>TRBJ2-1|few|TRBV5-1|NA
CASSLLARSYNEQFF
TGCGCCAGCAGCCTACTGGCCCGCTCCTACAATGAGCAGTTCTTC
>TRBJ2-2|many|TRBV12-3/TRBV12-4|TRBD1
CASSSGQTNTGELFF
TGTGCCAGCAGCTCGGGACAGACGAACACCGGGGAGCTGTTTTTT
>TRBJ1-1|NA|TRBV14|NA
CASSQAGTLNTEAFF
TGTGCCAGCAGCCAAGCAGGGACACTGAACACTGAAGCTTTCTTT
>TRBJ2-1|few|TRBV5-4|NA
CASSLTVGGGDEQFF
TGTGCCAGCAGCTTAACTGTGGGAGGGGGCGATGAGCAGTTCTTC
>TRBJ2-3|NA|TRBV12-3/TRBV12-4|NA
CASSLIGDAQYF
TGTGCCAGCAGTCTGATTGGAGATGCGCAGTATTTT
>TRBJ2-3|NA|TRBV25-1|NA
CASSVGGQNLFRDTQYF
TGTGCCAGCAGTGTCGGGGGACAAAACCTTTTTAGAGATACGCAGTATTTT
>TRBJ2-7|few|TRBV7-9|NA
CASTPLLSYEQYF
TGTGCCAGCACCCCCCTTTTGTCCTACGAGCAGTACTTC
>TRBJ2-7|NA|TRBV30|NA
CALAGGFPFYEQYF
TGTGCCCTAGCTGGGGGCTTCCCTTTCTACGAGCAGTACTTC
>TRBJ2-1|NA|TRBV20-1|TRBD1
CSATRQGGDEQFF
TGCAGTGCTACCAGACAGGGTGGGGATGAGCAGTTCTTC
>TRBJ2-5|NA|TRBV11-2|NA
CASSPRKTGGKETQYF
TGTGCCAGCAGCCCAAGAAAAACTGGCGGGAAAGAGACCCAGTACTTC
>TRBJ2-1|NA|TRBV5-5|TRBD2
CASRSPGLAGGEQFF
TGTGCCAGCAGGTCTCCGGGACTAGCGGGAGGGGAGCAGTTCTTC